This T cell receptor (beta chain) was recorded in a study of CD8+ T cells in alopecia areata. Turning to the study itself: Patients received oral tofacitinib, 5 to 10 mg twice daily, for moderate-to-severe alopecia areata. Tofacitinib ran 6 to 18 months, followed by 6 months off drug.

Reverse transcription of extracted RNA yielded cDNA, which provided the sequencing template. Profiling relied on immunoSEQ multiplex PCR, and the TCRdb table lists in-frame clones only, not all of them. The data contain about 160,000 clones, 55% to 75% of them singletons. Study-wide results and limits: Tofacitinib significantly decreased scalp clonality and expanded CD8+ clones among top 100.

Of note for this clone: Its antigen is not identified.

Treatment given: oral pan-JAK inhibitor, 5-10 mg twice daily. From germline, CDR1 is SGHNT and CDR2 YYREEE (reference sequence). Trimming removed 4 bases from V and 1 base from J, with 11 bases in between. CDR3 length equals 14 residues. This specimen was CD4+ T cells sorted from blood, taken at week 4, from a patient treated with tofacitinib. This chain joins TRBV5-4 and TRBJ2-5; unclear D gene. The sequence came from a human donor with alopecia areata. The CDR3 nucleotides read TGTGCCAGCAGCCCTACCGGAGTCCAAGAGACCCAGTACTTC. This sequence encodes CASSPTGVQETQYF. Combining the CDR3 with reference TRBV5-4 and TRBJ2-5 gives the whole variable domain ETGVTQSPTHLIKTRGQQVTLRCSSQSGHNTVSWYQQALGQGPQFIFQYYREEENGRGNFPPRFSGLQFPNYSSELNVNALELDDSALYLCASSPTGVQETQYFGPGTRLLVL.